Each of the 32 T cell receptor beta chains below was sequenced from the same sample in a study of cytomegalovirus exposure and HLA in healthy donors. The PCR had 60 Vbeta and 13 Jbeta primers. Some clones are missing from TCRdb's copy, which holds only in-frame ones; the method was immunoSEQ multiplex PCR. The sample records approximately 64,000 clones, under 85% being singletons. Sequencing used PBMCs. The receptor source for this set is a male donor in good health and CMV-seropositive.

The V gene is TRBV6-1, the J gene TRBJ2-7; a weak D match, TRBD1 (6 bases). Germline-derived CDR1 and CDR2 are MNHNS and SASEGT. The V end was cut by 2 bases, the J end by 1 base, with 21 bases between. The CDR3 runs 18 residues. The CDR3 region is CASSENLGEQGPSYEQYF. CDR3 DNA: TGTGCCAGCAGTGAAAACCTTGGGGAACAGGGCCCATCCTACGAGCAGTACTTC.

The chain employs TRBV2 and TRBJ2-7; D not resolved. V was shortened by 7 bases and J by 1 base, with 11 bases between the two germline ends. The CDR3 has 13 amino acids. CDR1 is SNHLY and CDR2 is FYNNEI in the germline V gene. As DNA, the CDR3 is TGTGCCAGCAAACGACTCCGATCCTACGAGCAGTACTTC. It yields the protein CASKRLRSYEQYF.

V is TRBV2 and J is TRBJ2-5, with 8 bases that match TRBD1. Per germline, CDR1 SNHLY and CDR2 FYNNEI. V was clipped by 0 bases and J by 4 bases; unmatched bases: 4. There are 15 residues in the CDR3. CDR3 coding DNA: TGTGCCAGCAGTGAAGCTGCAGGGGGCGTAGAGACCCAGTACTTC. Protein: CASSEAAGGVETQYF.

This clone was seen a single time. The V and J genes are TRBV6-4 and TRBJ2-2; 11 nucleotides match TRBD2. CDR3 length: 13 amino acids. Germline CDR1 and CDR2: MRHNA and SNTAGT. V was clipped by 6 bases and J by 7 bases; unmatched bases: 1. The CDR3 here is CASSGTSGGELFF. The CDR3, as DNA: TGTGCCAGCAGCGGGACTAGCGGCGGGGAGCTGTTTTTT.

This rearrangement joins TRBV9 to TRBJ1-2; TRBD1 might be the D (5 bases). The CDR3 has 14 residues. The V and J ends lost 0 bases and 2 bases respectively, with 8 bases between them. Germline lookup yields CDR1 SGDLS and CDR2 YYNGEE. The CDR3 region is CASSVAEGNYGYTF. The CDR3 DNA follows: TGTGCCAGCAGCGTAGCGGAGGGGAACTATGGCTACACCTTC.

Remarks on this clone: This sample also contains other DNA sequences that code for the same CDR3. This chain links TRBV4-1 with TRBJ2-1; 13 bases are shared with TRBD2. Germline CDR1 reads MGHRA; CDR2 reads YSYEKL. The V segment lost 4 bases and the J segment 7 bases; nucleotides outside the gene matches: 10. The CDR3 consists of 17 residues. The CDR3 spells CASSPLTSGGLYNEQFF. CDR3 in DNA: TGCGCCAGCAGCCCTCTGACTAGCGGGGGGCTCTATAATGAGCAGTTCTTC.

CDR3 amino acids: CASSRETQYF. The CDR3, as DNA: TGTGCCAGCAGTCGGGAGACCCAGTACTTC. The chain couples TRBV2 to TRBJ2-5; D ambiguous. Germline CDR1 reads SNHLY; CDR2 reads FYNNEI. Trimming removed 5 bases from V and 5 bases from J, with 3 bases in between. This CDR3 is built from 10 residues.

The rearrangement uses TRBV28 and TRBJ1-5, with 7 bases fitting TRBD1. The length of the CDR3 is 14 residues. Losses at the gene ends were 8 bases for V and 6 bases for J; bases not matched to a gene: 10. Germline CDR1 and CDR2: MDHEN and SYDVKM. Here the CDR3 reads CASQGTGVVQPQHF. The CDR3 DNA is TGTGCCAGCCAAGGAACAGGGGTTGTTCAGCCCCAGCATTTT.

V is TRBV5-1 and J is TRBJ2-1, with D possibly matching TRBD1 (5 bases). Trimming removed 1 base at V and 7 bases at J, with 9 bases between. CDR1 is SGHRS, CDR2 YFSETQ, per germline. The CDR3 length is 13 residues. Here the CDR3 reads CASSLTSGNEQFF. CDR3 DNA: TGCGCCAGCAGCTTGACTTCAGGGAATGAGCAGTTCTTC.

Only a few counts were recorded for this clone. The chain combines TRBV2 with TRBJ1-4; D gene uncertain. The CDR3 consists of 16 residues. Trimming left V 3 bases short and J 1 base short, with 12 bases between. Germline CDR1 is SNHLY and CDR2 is FYNNEI. The CDR3: CASSERSGRTNEKLFF. Here the CDR3 DNA reads TGTGCCAGCAGTGAGCGTTCGGGGAGAACTAATGAAAAACTGTTTTTT. The full variable domain, completed using reference TRBV2 and TRBJ1-4, is EPEVTQTPSHQVTQMGQEVILRCVPISNHLYFYWYRQILGQKVEFLVSFYNNEISEKSEIFDDQFSVERPDGSNFTLKIRSTKLEDSAMYFCASSERSGRTNEKLFFGSGTQLSVL.

The genes are TRBV27 and TRBJ1-2; TRBD1 might be the D (5 bases). CDR3 length: 14 residues. Germline V gene sequence: CDR1 MNHEY, CDR2 SMNVEV (reference sequence). Trimming stripped 3 bases from V and 4 bases from J, with 12 bases between. CDR3 sequence reads: CASSFVTGFYGYTF. The CDR3 bases are TGTGCCAGCAGTTTCGTAACAGGCTTCTATGGCTACACCTTC.

The chain combines TRBV27 with TRBJ2-2; TRBD1 is a possible D gene (5 bases). Germline loops: CDR1 MNHEY, CDR2 SMNVEV (reference sequence). This CDR3 has 14 amino acids. V lost 6 bases and J 6 bases, leaving 14 bases between the germline ends. The CDR3 nucleotides read TGTGCCAGCAGACGAGCAGGGTCCCCCGGGGAGCTGTTTTTT. Translation: CASRRAGSPGELFF.

V usage is TRBV9 and J usage is TRBJ1-4, with a possible D match to TRBD1 (6 bases). V dropped 3 bases and J dropped 11 bases, with 11 bases sitting between them. The CDR3 length is 12 residues. Germline V gene data show CDR1 as SGDLS and CDR2 as YYNGEE. The CDR3 loop is CASSDTTGKLFF. The CDR3 nucleotides read TGTGCCAGCAGCGATACGACAGGTAAACTGTTTTTT.

This chain links TRBV4-2 with TRBJ1-1; TRBD1 agrees at 10 bases. Germline lookup yields CDR1 LGHNA and CDR2 YNFKEQ. Trimming removed 1 base from V and 4 bases from J; junction bases left unmatched: 3. The CDR3 length is 15 residues. CDR3 region: CASSQADRGRTEAFF. The CDR3 bases are TGTGCCAGCAGCCAAGCTGACAGGGGGCGCACTGAAGCTTTCTTT.

The V call is TRBV19, the J call TRBJ1-1, with D possibly TRBD1 on 5 matching bases. CDR1 is LNHDA and CDR2 is SQIVND in the germline V gene (reference sequence). The CDR3 sequence is 14 residues long. The V and J ends lost 3 bases and 3 bases respectively, with 11 bases between them. The CDR3 protein is CASSIGTFDTEAFF. The CDR3 bases are TGTGCCAGTAGTATCGGGACTTTTGACACTGAAGCTTTCTTT.

J is TRBJ2-5 and V is TRBV6-5, with TRBD1 matching over 9 bases. With 2 bases clipped from V and 2 bases from J, the junction kept 3 bases outside the gene matches. This CDR3 region has 15 residues. Germline CDR1 and CDR2: MNHEY and SVGAGI. The chain's CDR3 is CASSYHDRGQETQYF. In nucleotides, the CDR3 is TGTGCCAGCAGTTACCACGACAGGGGGCAAGAGACCCAGTACTTC.

The V and J genes are TRBV11-2 and TRBJ1-2, with D unresolved. The CDR3 is 14 residues long. The germline gives CDR1 SGHAT, CDR2 FQNNGV. V lost 0 bases, J lost 3 bases, and 8 bases lay in between. CDR3 in amino acids: CASSLDGRYYGYTF. The CDR3, as DNA: TGTGCCAGCAGCTTAGATGGGAGATACTATGGCTACACCTTC. Drawing the rest from reference TRBV11-2 and TRBJ1-2, the complete variable domain is EAGVAQSPRYKIIEKRQSVAFWCNPISGHATLYWYQQILGQGPKLLIQFQNNGVVDDSQLPKDRFSAERLKGVDSTLKIQPAKLEDSAVYLCASSLDGRYYGYTFGSGTRLTVV.

The CDR3 coding sequence is TGCGCCAGCACATCCGACGGGGCTAGCGGTCGGGAGACCCAGTACTTC. Amino acid sequence: CASTSDGASGRETQYF. V is TRBV5-1 and J is TRBJ2-5, with TRBD2 matching 7 bases. This CDR3 comprises 16 residues. Losses at the gene ends were 6 bases for V and 5 bases for J; bases not matched to a gene: 16. The V gene's germline CDR1 is SGHRS and CDR2 YFSETQ.

This chain joins TRBV27 and TRBJ1-1; 8 bases map to TRBD1. Germline loops: CDR1 MNHEY, CDR2 SMNVEV (reference sequence). The V segment lost 3 bases and the J segment 4 bases; nucleotides outside the gene matches: 4. The CDR3 sequence is 14 residues long. CDR3 nucleotides: TGTGCCAGCAGTTTCAGGACAGGGAGCACTGAAGCTTTCTTT. Its protein product is CASSFRTGSTEAFF.

This sequence joins TRBV7-2 and TRBJ1-3; perhaps TRBD1 as D (6 bases). CDR1 is SGHTA, CDR2 FQGNSA, per germline. The V gene lost 1 base and the J gene lost 0 bases, with 16 bases spanning the gap. The CDR3 contains 18 residues. The CDR3 DNA is TGTGCCAGCAGCTTAGTAGGGACACCATCCACCTCTGGAAACACCATATATTTT. Protein sequence: CASSLVGTPSTSGNTIYF.

The chain uses TRBV19 and TRBJ1-1; TRBD1 is a possible D gene (6 bases). The CDR3 spans 15 residues. Germline CDR1 is LNHDA and CDR2 is SQIVND (reference sequence). Trimming cost V 5 bases and J 1 base, with 14 bases left between them. The CDR3, as DNA: TGTGCCAGTAGTCCCCACAGGGTGGCGAACACTGAAGCTTTCTTT. The encoded protein is CASSPHRVANTEAFF. Drawing the rest from reference TRBV19 and TRBJ1-1, the complete variable domain is DGGITQSPKYLFRKEGQNVTLSCEQNLNHDAMYWYRQDPGQGLRLIYYSQIVNDFQKGDIAEGYSVSREKKESFPLTVTSAQKNPTAFYLCASSPHRVANTEAFFGQGTRLTVV.

V is TRBV2 and J is TRBJ1-2, with 8 bases identical to TRBD1. Germline trimming cut 3 bases from V and 6 bases from J; bases unmatched to any gene: 21. The germline V gene has CDR1 SNHLY and CDR2 FYNNEI. This CDR3 is built from 19 residues. This chain's CDR3 is CASSEPGTGLIGTMDGYTF. CDR3 in DNA: TGTGCCAGCAGTGAGCCGGGGACAGGACTAATAGGAACTATGGATGGCTACACCTTC.

The chain employs TRBV19 and TRBJ1-1; no clear D. The CDR3 consists of 16 residues. Germline V CDR1 and CDR2: LNHDA, SQIVND (reference sequence). Deletions cut 0 bases from V and 1 base from J, with 12 bases between. In DNA form, the CDR3 reads TGTGCCAGTAGTATAGATCTTCAGATCCCGAACACTGAAGCTTTCTTT. Its protein is CASSIDLQIPNTEAFF. The variable domain in full, completed from reference TRBV19 and TRBJ1-1, reads DGGITQSPKYLFRKEGQNVTLSCEQNLNHDAMYWYRQDPGQGLRLIYYSQIVNDFQKGDIAEGYSVSREKKESFPLTVTSAQKNPTAFYLCASSIDLQIPNTEAFFGQGTRLTVV.

V and J are TRBV27 and TRBJ2-7, with unresolved D. The V gene lost 4 bases and the J gene lost 2 bases, with 6 bases spanning the gap. Looked up from germline, CDR1 is MNHEY and CDR2 is SMNVEV (reference sequence). There are 12 residues in the CDR3. The CDR3 reads CASSSHTYEQYF. CDR3 sequence (DNA): TGTGCCAGCAGTTCCCACACCTACGAGCAGTACTTC.

The chain recombines TRBV28 with TRBJ1-4; 7 positions agree with TRBD1. Trimming cost V 5 bases and J 5 bases; bases outside gene matches: 5. This CDR3 has 14 amino acids. CDR1 MDHEN and CDR2 SYDVKM come from the germline V gene. The CDR3 here is CASSPGQQNEKLFF. CDR3 sequence (DNA): TGTGCCAGCAGTCCGGGACAGCAAAATGAAAAACTGTTTTTT. Based on the CDR3 plus reference TRBV28 and TRBJ1-4, the full variable domain is DVKVTQSSRYLVKRTGEKVFLECVQDMDHENMFWYRQDPGLGLRLIYFSYDVKMKEKGDIPEGYSVSREKKERFSLILESASTNQTSMYLCASSPGQQNEKLFFGSGTQLSVL.

The chain joins TRBV1 to TRBJ2-2; the tabulated D call, TRBD1, remains unverified against the DNA. TRBV1 is marked as a pseudogene. CDR3 length: 16 amino acids. Here the CDR3 DNA reads TGCACCAGCAGCCAGACAGGGCTGGTTGGGACCGGGGAGCTGTTTTTT. Its translation: CTSSQTGLVGTGELFF.

The chain is built from TRBV28 and TRBJ1-4, with a tentative D call TRBD1 (5 bases). Germline lookup yields CDR1 MDHEN and CDR2 SYDVKM. The CDR3 has 17 residues. V was clipped by 6 bases and J by 3 bases, with 20 bases between them. CDR3 nucleotide sequence: TGTGCCAGCAGCCAAGGGACGGGGAGGGAGGCTAATGAAAAACTGTTTTTT. Protein sequence: CASSQGTGREANEKLFF.

CDR3 in amino acids: CASTNSRSYNEQFF. In nucleotides, the CDR3 is TGTGCCAGCACAAACTCCCGCTCCTACAATGAGCAGTTCTTC. The chain carries TRBV7-2 and TRBJ2-1, with unresolved D. The CDR3 has 14 amino acids. The V and J ends lost 7 bases and 0 bases respectively, with 10 bases between them. Germline V CDR1 and CDR2: SGHTA, FQGNSA.

The chain combines TRBV30 with TRBJ2-3; D may be TRBD2 (7 bases). Germline lookup yields CDR1 GTSNPN and CDR2 SVGIG (reference sequence). Trimming left V 2 bases short and J 5 bases short, with 20 bases between. The CDR3 sequence is 16 residues long. The chain's CDR3 is CAWSTLGRGRGDTQYF. CDR3 DNA sequence: TGTGCCTGGAGTACCCTCGGGCGGGGGCGGGGAGATACGCAGTATTTT.

The chain joins TRBV10-1 to TRBJ1-1; no firm D call. CDR1 is WNHNN and CDR2 is SYGVQD in the germline V gene (reference sequence). CDR3 size: 13 residues. Trimming removed 0 bases from V and 3 bases from J, with 5 bases in between. CDR3 coding DNA: TGCGCCAGCAGTGAGTCGAGGCACACTGAAGCTTTCTTT. Translation: CASSESRHTEAFF.

The chain carries TRBV15 and TRBJ2-5; D is unresolved. Germline-derived CDR1 and CDR2 are LNHNV and YYDKDF (reference sequence). The ends were cut back, 0 bases at V and 3 bases at J, with 11 bases in the middle. The CDR3 runs to 15 residues. In nucleotides, the CDR3 is TGTGCCACCAGCAGAGATAATCGGGTCGAAGAGACCCAGTACTTC. Protein product: CATSRDNRVEETQYF.

The rearrangement links TRBV9 to TRBJ2-7; weak D call: TRBD1 (6 bases). Germline assignment: CDR1 SGDLS and CDR2 YYNGEE. Deletions cut 4 bases from V and 3 bases from J, with 17 bases between. The CDR3 spans 15 residues. The CDR3 region has the DNA TGTGCCAGCAGCCCGACCGGGACATTACACTACGAGCAGTACTTC. It translates to CASSPTGTLHYEQYF.